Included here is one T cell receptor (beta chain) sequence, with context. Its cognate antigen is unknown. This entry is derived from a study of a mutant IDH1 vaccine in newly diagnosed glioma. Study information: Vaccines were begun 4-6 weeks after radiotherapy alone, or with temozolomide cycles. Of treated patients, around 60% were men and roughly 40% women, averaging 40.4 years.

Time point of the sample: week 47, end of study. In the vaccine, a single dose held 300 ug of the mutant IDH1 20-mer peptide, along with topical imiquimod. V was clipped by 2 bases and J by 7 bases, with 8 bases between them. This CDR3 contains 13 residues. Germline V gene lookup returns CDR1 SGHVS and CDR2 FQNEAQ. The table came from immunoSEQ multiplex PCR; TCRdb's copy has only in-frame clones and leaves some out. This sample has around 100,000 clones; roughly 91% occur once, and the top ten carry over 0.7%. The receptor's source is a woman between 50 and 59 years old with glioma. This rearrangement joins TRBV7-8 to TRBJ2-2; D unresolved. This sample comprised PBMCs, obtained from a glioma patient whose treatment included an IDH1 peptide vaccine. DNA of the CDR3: TGTGCCAGCAGCTTAAATACGGGCGGGGAGCTGTTTTTT. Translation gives CASSLNTGGELFF.